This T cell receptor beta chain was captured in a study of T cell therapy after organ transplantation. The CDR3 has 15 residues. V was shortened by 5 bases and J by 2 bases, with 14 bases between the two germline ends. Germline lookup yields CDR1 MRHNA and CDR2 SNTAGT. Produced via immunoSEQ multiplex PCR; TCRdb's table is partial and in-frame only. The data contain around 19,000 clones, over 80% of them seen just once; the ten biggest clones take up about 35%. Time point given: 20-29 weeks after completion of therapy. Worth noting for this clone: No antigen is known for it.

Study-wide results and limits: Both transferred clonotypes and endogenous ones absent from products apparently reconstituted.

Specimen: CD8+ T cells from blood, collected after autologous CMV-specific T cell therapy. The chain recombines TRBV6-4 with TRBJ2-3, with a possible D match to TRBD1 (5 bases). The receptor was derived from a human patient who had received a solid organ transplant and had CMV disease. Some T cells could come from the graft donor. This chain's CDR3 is CASSKGREPTDTQYF. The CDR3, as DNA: TGTGCCAGCAGTAAGGGGCGAGAACCCACAGATACGCAGTATTTT.